Listed below are T cell receptor beta chains from one sample, sequenced in a study of blood T cell repertoires in COVID-19. The data were produced by immunoSEQ multiplex PCR, yet TCRdb's version contains in-frame clones alone and is incomplete. The sample shows 200,000 to 250,000 clones, approximately 90% of them seen only once. Material: PBMCs or T cells enriched from blood (not recorded which). The receptors derive from a man aged 35-49 years who had recovered from COVID-19. Each CDR3 is given with its conserved first and last residue. The order of the fields is V gene, D gene, J gene, clone size, CDR3 DNA, CDR3 protein. The D gene is left open where the match is weak. Clone size is not always given. Where it is, it says once, few, many or a class for expanded clones.

V: TRBV6-5
D: -
J: TRBJ2-7
size: many
DNA: TGTGCCAGCAGTTACGGGCGGGACCGCGAGCAGTACTTC
CDR3: CASSYGRDREQYF

V: TRBV6-5
D: TRBD2
J: TRBJ2-7
size: -
DNA: TGTGCCAACACGGGGGGGGACGAGCAGTACTTC
CDR3: CANTGGDEQYF

V: TRBV6-5
D: TRBD2
J: TRBJ2-2
size: once
DNA: TGTGCCAGCAGTTACCGGACTAGCGTGAACACCGGGGAGCTGTTTTTT
CDR3: CASSYRTSVNTGELFF

V: TRBV5-4
D: -
J: TRBJ1-5
size: once
DNA: TGTGCCAGCAGCTTGGACCGGGGGGATCAGCCCCAGCATTTT
CDR3: CASSLDRGDQPQHF

V: TRBV2
D: TRBD1
J: TRBJ1-1
size: -
DNA: TGTGCCAGCAGGGAGGGGACAGGGAACACTGAAGCTTTCTTT
CDR3: CASREGTGNTEAFF

V: TRBV9
D: -
J: TRBJ2-1
size: once
DNA: TGTGCCAGCAGCGTAGGTAGCAGCTCCTACAATGAGCAGTTCTTC
CDR3: CASSVGSSSYNEQFF

V: TRBV2
D: TRBD1
J: TRBJ1-6
size: -
DNA: TGTGCCAGCAGTCCACCCAGGGACAGGGTCTCGGAGGGGACCGATTCACCCCTCCACTTT
CDR3: CASSPPRDRVSEGTDSPLHF

V: TRBV6-1
D: TRBD1
J: TRBJ1-3
size: -
DNA: TGTGCCAGCAGTGCCCGGACAGGGAGCTCTGGAAACACCATATATTTT
CDR3: CASSARTGSSGNTIYF

V: TRBV2
D: TRBD2
J: TRBJ2-7
size: -
DNA: TGTGCCAGCAGCCCGGGACTAGCGGGAGTTGGCTACGAGCAGTACTTC
CDR3: CASSPGLAGVGYEQYF

V: TRBV14
D: -
J: TRBJ2-7
size: -
DNA: TGTGCCAGCAGCCAAGATACCAGGGGCTACGAGCAGTACTTC
CDR3: CASSQDTRGYEQYF

V: TRBV7-2
D: -
J: TRBJ2-2
size: -
DNA: TGTGCCAGCAGCCCGAACGGACTACCCGGGGAGCTGTTTTTT
CDR3: CASSPNGLPGELFF

V: TRBV5-1
D: TRBD1
J: TRBJ2-7
size: -
DNA: TGCGCCAGCAGCTTGGGGGACAGTAGGAGCTCCTACGAGCAGTACTTC
CDR3: CASSLGDSRSSYEQYF

V: TRBV5-1
D: TRBD1
J: TRBJ1-1
size: -
DNA: TGCGCCAGCAGCTCCCTGACAGGGAGCGCTGAAGCTTTCTTT
CDR3: CASSSLTGSAEAFF

V: TRBV11-2
D: -
J: TRBJ2-5
size: -
DNA: TGTGCCAGCAGCTTAGAGGTCGGGGGCCAAGAGACCCAGTACTTC
CDR3: CASSLEVGGQETQYF

V: TRBV5-1
D: -
J: TRBJ2-3
size: -
DNA: TGCGCCAGCAGCTCGACAGTACAAGGAGATACGCAGTATTTT
CDR3: CASSSTVQGDTQYF

V: TRBV7-2
D: TRBD2
J: TRBJ2-1
size: -
DNA: TGTGCCAGCAGCCCCTGGACTAGGGGCGAGGAGCAGTTCTTC
CDR3: CASSPWTRGEEQFF

V: TRBV5-1
D: -
J: TRBJ1-6
size: once
DNA: TGCGCCAGCAGAGAAGCGGGCGATTCACCCCTCCACTTT
CDR3: CASREAGDSPLHF

V: TRBV7-6
D: TRBD1
J: TRBJ2-2
size: few
DNA: TGTGCCAGCAGCTTCGGCAGGGGGCACACCGGGGAGCTGTTTTTT
CDR3: CASSFGRGHTGELFF

V: TRBV3-1/TRBV3-2
D: -
J: TRBJ1-1
size: -
DNA: TGTGCCAGCAGCCAAGGAGAGGACACTGAAGCTTTCTTT
CDR3: CASSQGEDTEAFF

V: TRBV15
D: TRBD2
J: TRBJ2-7
size: -
DNA: TGTGCCACCAGCAGAGATCAGCGGGAGGCCCACGAGCAGTACTTC
CDR3: CATSRDQREAHEQYF

V: TRBV6-5
D: -
J: TRBJ2-3
size: -
DNA: TGTGCCAGCAAAAGAGGATACCAATCAGATACGCAGTATTTT
CDR3: CASKRGYQSDTQYF

V: TRBV11-2
D: -
J: TRBJ2-5
size: once
DNA: TGTGCCAGCAGCTCCTCAGGGGCATACCAAGAGACCCAGTACTTC
CDR3: CASSSSGAYQETQYF

V: TRBV1
D: -
J: TRBJ1-4
size: -
DNA: TGCACCAGCAGCGACAGGGGGCTATTCGATGAAAAACTGTTTTTT
CDR3: CTSSDRGLFDEKLFF

V: TRBV6-1
D: TRBD1
J: TRBJ2-5
size: -
DNA: TGTGCCAGCCGTAAAGGCCGGGACAGGGGTTTTTTTGAGACCCAGTACTTC
CDR3: CASRKGRDRGFFETQYF

V: TRBV19
D: TRBD1
J: TRBJ2-7
size: -
DNA: TGTGCCAGTAGTAGGACAGGGGGATCCTACGAGCAGTACTTC
CDR3: CASSRTGGSYEQYF

V: TRBV7-9
D: TRBD2
J: TRBJ2-5
size: -
DNA: TGTGCCAGCAGCTTTGGCGGGGGGGCCGCGGAGACCCAGTACTTC
CDR3: CASSFGGGAAETQYF

V: TRBV28
D: TRBD2
J: TRBJ2-3
size: -
DNA: TGTGCCAGCAGTTTCTGGGGGGGGGAGGTTGCAGATACGCAGTATTTT
CDR3: CASSFWGGEVADTQYF

V: TRBV30
D: TRBD1
J: TRBJ1-2
size: -
DNA: TGTGCCTGGGGGGGACAGGCTAACTATGGCTACACCTTC
CDR3: CAWGGQANYGYTF

V: TRBV10-3
D: -
J: TRBJ2-5
size: -
DNA: TGTGCCATCAGTGAGTCGACGGGTCAAGAGACCCAGTACTTC
CDR3: CAISESTGQETQYF

V: TRBV5-4
D: -
J: TRBJ2-7
size: -
DNA: TGTGCCAGCAGCACCGAACTTGACACTTCTGCCTACGAGCAGTACTTC
CDR3: CASSTELDTSAYEQYF

V: TRBV7-6
D: -
J: TRBJ2-1
size: -
DNA: TGTGCCAGCAGCGAGAACAGATATACAGAACGAGTGAGACACAATGAGCAGTTCTTC
CDR3: CASSENRYTERVRHNEQFF